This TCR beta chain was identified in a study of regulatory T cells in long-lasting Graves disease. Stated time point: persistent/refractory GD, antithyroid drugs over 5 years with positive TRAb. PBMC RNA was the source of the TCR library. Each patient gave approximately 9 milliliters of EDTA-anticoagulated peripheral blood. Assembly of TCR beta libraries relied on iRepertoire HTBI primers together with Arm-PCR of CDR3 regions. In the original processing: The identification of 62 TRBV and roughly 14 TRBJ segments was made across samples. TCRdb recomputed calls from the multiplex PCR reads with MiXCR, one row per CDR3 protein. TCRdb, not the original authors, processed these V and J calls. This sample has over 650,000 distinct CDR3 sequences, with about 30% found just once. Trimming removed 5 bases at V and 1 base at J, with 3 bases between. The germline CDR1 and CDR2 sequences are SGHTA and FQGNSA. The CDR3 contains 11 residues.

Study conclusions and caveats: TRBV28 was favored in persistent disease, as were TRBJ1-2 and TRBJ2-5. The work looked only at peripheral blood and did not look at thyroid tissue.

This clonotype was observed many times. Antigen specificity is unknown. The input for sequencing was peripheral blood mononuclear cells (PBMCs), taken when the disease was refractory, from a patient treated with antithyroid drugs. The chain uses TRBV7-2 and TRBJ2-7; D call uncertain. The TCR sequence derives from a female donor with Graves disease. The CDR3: CASSKSYEQYF. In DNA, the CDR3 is TGTGCCAGCAGCAAGTCCTACGAGCAGTACTTC.